One and the same sample provided the 32 T cell receptor beta chains below, sequenced in a study of blood T cells in healthy people across ages. PCR was performed a second time for roughly 7 to 12 cycles using a sample-barcoded 5' primer and a J-beta primer mix. TCRdb itself ran the 5' RACE reads through MiXCR, one entry per CDR3 protein. The data show some 1.8 million distinct CDR3 sequences, roughly 43% seen once. Sequencing was carried out using blood. These receptors were collected from a human donor in good health.

This clonotype has a handful of counts. The chain recombines TRBV5-1 with TRBJ2-3, with D possibly TRBD2 on 7 matching bases. The CDR3 length is 15 residues. Trimming took off 4 bases at V and 2 bases at J, with 14 bases between the two ends. From germline, CDR1 is SGHRS and CDR2 YFSETQ. CDR3 in DNA: TGCGCCAGCAGCGGGGGGGCCGGGACCACAGATACGCAGTATTTT. Encoded protein: CASSGGAGTTDTQYF.

This clonotype was seen more than once but under ten times. The V call is TRBV24-1, the J call TRBJ1-2; 8 bases line up with TRBD1. The germline V gene has CDR1 KGHDR and CDR2 SFDVKD. The CDR3 loop spans 15 amino acids. V lost 5 bases to trimming and J lost 7 bases; unmatched junction nucleotides: 11. The CDR3 is CATSAHGQGSSGYTF. CDR3 bases: TGTGCCACCAGTGCCCACGGACAGGGATCGAGTGGCTACACCTTC.

A few counts support this clonotype. This chain connects TRBV7-9 to TRBJ2-1; D unclear. This CDR3 spans 18 amino acids. The V and J ends lost 3 bases and 0 bases respectively, with 18 bases between them. Looked up from germline, CDR1 is SEHNR and CDR2 is FQNEAQ (reference sequence). For the CDR3, the DNA is TGTGCCAGCAGCTTTGAGGTTCGCTCCTCACGCTCCTACAATGAGCAGTTCTTC. Translated: CASSFEVRSSRSYNEQFF. The complete variable domain, with remaining parts taken from reference TRBV7-9 and TRBJ2-1, reads DTGVSQNPRHKITKRGQNVTFRCDPISEHNRLYWYRQTLGQGPEFLTYFQNEAQLEKSRLLSDRFSAERPKGSFSTLEIQRTEQGDSAMYLCASSFEVRSSRSYNEQFFGPGTRLTVL.

Note on this clonotype: A much larger clonotype is one base distant, so this may be a read error. The chain combines TRBV12-3 or TRBV12-4 with TRBJ1-5; a possible D gene is TRBD1 (5 bases). CDR3 length: 18 residues. The DNA for the CDR3 is TGTGCCAGCAGTTTAGGGGGGACGGGCACGTATAGCAATCAGCCCCGGCATTTT. The encoded protein is CASSLGGTGTYSNQPRHF.

This rearrangement joins TRBV10-3 to TRBJ1-5; D not certain. V was shortened by 3 bases and J by 3 bases, with 6 bases between the two germline ends. This CDR3 has 13 amino acids. Germline-derived CDR1 and CDR2 are ENHRY and SYGVKD. The CDR3 nucleotides are TGTGCCATCAGTGAATATATCAATCAGCCCCAGCATTTT. Amino acids: CAISEYINQPQHF.

CDR3 sequence reads: CASSLLQDRAYEQYF. CDR3 sequence (DNA): TGCGCCAGCAGCCTCTTACAGGACAGGGCGTACGAGCAGTACTTC. The rearrangement joins TRBV4-3 to TRBJ2-7; 8 bases fit TRBD1. Germline loops: CDR1 LGHNA, CDR2 YSLEER. This CDR3 region has 15 residues. The ends lost 4 bases at V and 4 bases at J; junction bases unmatched: 9.

The chain combines TRBV10-3 with TRBJ2-7; 8 bases align to TRBD1. V lost 6 bases to trimming and J lost 3 bases; unmatched junction nucleotides: 7. This CDR3 is built from 14 residues. Germline V lookup: CDR1 ENHRY, CDR2 SYGVKD. As DNA, the CDR3 is TGTGCCATCAGAAAACAGGGGGTCTTCTACGAGCAGTACTTC. The encoded protein is CAIRKQGVFYEQYF.

The CDR3, as DNA: TGCGCCAGCAGCCAAGTCGGGACAGGGGAAGGTGGCTACACCTTC. It yields the protein CASSQVGTGEGGYTF. V and J are TRBV4-1 and TRBJ1-2, with 10 positions matching TRBD1. The V gene end was trimmed by 1 base and the J gene end by 7 bases; junction bases not matched to a gene: 6. Germline lookup yields CDR1 MGHRA and CDR2 YSYEKL. This CDR3 has 15 amino acids.

This clonotype was observed a few times. The V gene is TRBV10-3, the J gene TRBJ2-5; D gene unclear. This CDR3 region has 12 residues. Per the germline V gene, CDR1 is ENHRY and CDR2 is SYGVKD. The V end lost 8 bases, the J end lost 0 bases, and 7 bases lay between the germline ends. The CDR3 DNA reads TGTGCCATCTCACAGTACCAAGAGACCCAGTACTTC. Translation gives CAISQYQETQYF.

On this clonotype itself: The junction differs from germline at one of its ends, possibly a read error. This rearrangement joins TRBV15 to TRBJ2-7, with D possibly being TRBD1 (5 bases). This CDR3 is 15 amino acids long. Per the germline V gene, CDR1 is LNHNV and CDR2 is YYDKDF (reference sequence). The CDR3 DNA follows: TGTGCCACCAGAAGAGAGCAGGGTGGGTTTAACGAGCAGTACTTC. Amino acids: CATRREQGGFNEQYF.

In the case of this clonotype: One end of the junction varies from germline; a read error may be responsible. The chain links TRBV5-6 to TRBJ2-5; tentatively, D is TRBD1 (6 bases). This CDR3 has 15 amino acids. Germline CDR1 is SGHDT and CDR2 is YYEEEE. The CDR3 sequence: CASSFSSRGQEIQYF. The CDR3 nucleotides are TGTGCCAGCAGCTTCTCCAGCAGGGGCCAAGAGATCCAGTACTTC.

The V gene is TRBV5-1, the J gene TRBJ1-2; possibly TRBD1 for D (5 bases). The germline V gene has CDR1 SGHRS and CDR2 YFSETQ. V shed 0 bases and J shed 3 bases, with 12 bases lying between them. This CDR3 contains 15 residues. The CDR3 region has the DNA TGCGCCAGCAGCTTGGCGGAGCTGGGGGACTATGGCTACACCTTC. This translates into CASSLAELGDYGYTF.

This clonotype was seen a handful of times. This chain joins TRBV29-1 and TRBJ2-4; D perhaps matches TRBD1 (6 bases). The CDR3 sequence is 12 residues long. Germline CDR1 is SQVTM and CDR2 is ANQGSEA. The V and J ends lost 5 bases and 14 bases respectively, with 19 bases between them. CDR3 nucleotides: TGCAGCGTTTACGTTACCAGGGGTTTTGAGTACTTC. Translating it yields CSVYVTRGFEYF.

CDR3 loop: CASSPQGAGGHNEQFF. CDR3 DNA sequence: TGTGCCAGCAGCCCCCAGGGAGCGGGGGGACACAATGAGCAGTTCTTC. The rearrangement joins TRBV7-2 to TRBJ2-1; the match to TRBD2 covers 9 bases. V lost 5 bases, J lost 5 bases, and 10 bases stayed unmatched. This CDR3 is built from 16 residues. Looked up from germline, CDR1 is SGHTA and CDR2 is FQGNSA.

With respect to this clonotype: Germline is not matched at one junction end, which may reflect a read error. The V and J genes are TRBV4-3 and TRBJ2-3; possibly TRBD2 for D (6 bases). CDR3 size: 17 residues. The germline V gene encodes CDR1 LGHNA and CDR2 YSLEER. The DNA for the CDR3 is TGCGCCAGCAGCCAAAGCGGAGGGCGCCTTACGACAGATGCGCAGTATTTT. The encoded protein is CASSQSGGRLTTDAQYF.

The chain employs TRBV15 and TRBJ1-6; possibly TRBD1 for D (5 bases). Trimming took off 1 base at V and 15 bases at J, with 19 bases between the two ends. The CDR3 consists of 15 residues. From germline, CDR1 is LNHNV and CDR2 YYDKDF (reference sequence). CDR3 region: CATSRAGTAVGVLHF. CDR3 in DNA: TGTGCCACCAGCAGAGCAGGGACGGCCGTGGGTGTCCTCCACTTT. The full variable domain, with the rest looked up from reference TRBV15 and TRBJ1-6, is DAMVIQNPRYQVTQFGKPVTLSCSQTLNHNVMYWYQQKSSQAPKLLFHYYDKDFNNEADTPDNFQSRRPNTSFCFLDIRSPGLGDTAMYLCATSRAGTAVGVLHFGNGTRLTVT.

The rearrangement uses TRBV4-3 and TRBJ2-2; 7 nucleotides align to TRBD1. The V segment lost 7 bases and the J segment 5 bases; nucleotides outside the gene matches: 7. CDR3 length: 14 amino acids. The V gene's germline CDR1 is LGHNA and CDR2 YSLEER. CDR3 amino acids: CASTRDSGTGELFF. The CDR3 DNA sequence: TGCGCCAGCACCCGGGACAGCGGAACCGGGGAGCTGTTTTTT.

This clonotype was seen more than once but under ten times. The chain recombines TRBV3-1 with TRBJ1-1; D call uncertain. Germline-derived CDR1 and CDR2 are LGHDT and YNNKEL (reference sequence). The CDR3 covers 15 residues. The germline V and J ends were trimmed by 0 bases and 0 bases, with 8 bases remaining between them. For the CDR3, the DNA is TGTGCCAGCAGCCAAGATTTATGGCTGAACACTGAAGCTTTCTTT. It codes for CASSQDLWLNTEAFF. The full variable domain, completed using reference TRBV3-1 and TRBJ1-1, is DTAVSQTPKYLVTQMGNDKSIKCEQNLGHDTMYWYKQDSKKFLKIMFSYNNKELIINETVPNRFSPKSPDKAHLNLHINSLELGDSAVYFCASSQDLWLNTEAFFGQGTRLTVV.

This chain uses TRBV7-9 with TRBJ1-2, with D perhaps TRBD1 (6 bases). CDR1 and CDR2 (germline): SEHNR, FQNEAQ (reference sequence). This CDR3 comprises 14 residues. Trimming pared 2 bases from V and 7 bases from J, leaving 14 bases between. CDR3 coding DNA: TGTGCCAGCAGCTTACACCTCAGGGGTGCTGGCTACACCTTC. As protein: CASSLHLRGAGYTF.

The J gene is TRBJ2-5, the V gene TRBV5-1; D gene ambiguous. With the DNA end fitting TRBJ2-7 better, the J assignment may be wrong. The CDR3 consists of 14 residues. Germline lookup yields CDR1 SGHRS and CDR2 YFSETQ. CDR3 sequence reads: CASSLVAESYEQYF. The CDR3 nucleotides read TGCGCCAGCAGCTTGGTGGCAGAATCCTACGAGCAGTACTTC.

In the case of this clonotype: An end of the junction differs from the germline gene, which may be a read error. The V and J genes are TRBV4-3 and TRBJ2-1; TRBD2 might be the D (5 bases). CDR3 length: 19 residues. Germline CDR1 LGHNA, CDR2 YSLEER. CDR3 in amino acids: CASSQDLDFLAHSYNKQFF. In DNA form, the CDR3 reads TGCGCCAGCAGCCAAGATCTTGATTTCCTAGCCCACTCCTACAATAAGCAGTTCTTC.

A few counts support this clonotype. This chain connects TRBV20-1 to TRBJ1-6; D call uncertain. In germline, CDR1 is DFQATT, CDR2 SNEGSKA (reference sequence). CDR3 size: 15 residues. V was pared by 1 base and J by 5 bases, with 12 bases between. As DNA, the CDR3 is TGCAGTGCTAGAGCATCTCCGGGTCATAATTCACCCCTCCACTTT. Its protein product is CSARASPGHNSPLHF.

The rearrangement links TRBV5-1 to TRBJ1-1; D is unresolved. The V end lost 2 bases, the J end lost 1 base, and 9 bases lay between the germline ends. The germline CDR1 and CDR2 sequences are SGHRS and YFSETQ. CDR3 size: 14 residues. CDR3 sequence reads: CASSLLQTNTEAFF. CDR3 coding DNA: TGCGCCAGCAGCTTATTACAGACGAACACTGAAGCTTTCTTT.

The V and J genes are TRBV6-2 or TRBV6-3 and TRBJ2-1; possible D gene TRBD2, 6 bases. The germline V and J ends were trimmed by 5 bases and 0 bases, with 14 bases remaining between them. This CDR3 comprises 16 residues. CDR1 is MNHEY, CDR2 SVGEGT, per germline. In DNA, the CDR3 is TGTGCCAGCAGTCTGGGACTTACTAGCTCCTACAATGAGCAGTTCTTC. Translated: CASSLGLTSSYNEQFF.

The CDR3 sequence is CASSLGVWGVIGYTF. The CDR3 DNA sequence: TGTGCCAGCAGCCTAGGGGTATGGGGGGTTATTGGCTACACCTTC. The V gene is TRBV7-2, the J gene TRBJ1-2; D possibly corresponds to TRBD1 (5 bases). V was shortened by 5 bases and J by 7 bases, with 20 bases between the two germline ends. The CDR3 has 15 residues. Germline CDR1 SGHTA, CDR2 FQGNSA. Full variable domain (missing parts from reference TRBV7-2 and TRBJ1-2): GAGVSQSPSNKVTEKGKDVELRCDPISGHTALYWYRQSLGQGLEFLIYFQGNSAPDKSGLPSDRFSAERTGGSVSTLTIQRTQQEDSAVYLCASSLGVWGVIGYTFGSGTRLTVV.

The genes are TRBV20-1 and TRBJ2-3; 13 bases are shared with TRBD2. J gave up 2 bases and V 1 base, and 9 bases lay outside the gene matches. The germline gives CDR1 DFQATT, CDR2 SNEGSKA (reference sequence). The CDR3 length is 18 residues. The chain's CDR3 is CSARAYGTSGDPTDTQYF. In DNA, the CDR3 is TGCAGTGCTAGAGCCTACGGGACTAGCGGGGATCCCACAGATACGCAGTATTTT.

The rearrangement links TRBV4-3 to TRBJ1-1; D is unclear. V gave up 2 bases and J gave up 0 bases, with 7 bases separating them. Germline lookup yields CDR1 LGHNA and CDR2 YSLEER. The CDR3 consists of 14 residues. CDR3 sequence: CASSQIAMNTEAFF. In DNA form, the CDR3 reads TGCGCCAGCAGCCAAATAGCGATGAACACTGAAGCTTTCTTT.

The sample holds a few counts of this clonotype. The chain's CDR3 is CASSTSLAPDTQYF. The CDR3 nucleotides read TGCGCCAGCAGCACCTCACTAGCGCCAGATACGCAGTATTTT. The chain employs TRBV5-1 and TRBJ2-3; the match to TRBD2 covers 7 bases. Per the germline V gene, CDR1 is SGHRS and CDR2 is YFSETQ. This CDR3 spans 14 amino acids. V shed 4 bases, J shed 4 bases, and the junction held 6 bases outside the gene matches.

V and J are TRBV19 and TRBJ1-1; unclear D gene. This CDR3 is built from 14 residues. The ends were cut back, 2 bases at V and 1 base at J, with 8 bases in the middle. CDR1 and CDR2 (germline): LNHDA, SQIVND (reference sequence). CDR3 amino acids: CASSITAGNTEAFF. The CDR3 coding sequence is TGTGCCAGTAGTATAACGGCGGGGAACACTGAAGCTTTCTTT.

In its sample, this clonotype was seen a few times. V and J are TRBV30 and TRBJ1-2; D is uncertain. The V end was cut by 2 bases, the J end by 7 bases, with 11 bases between. Germline lookup yields CDR1 GTSNPN and CDR2 SVGIG (reference sequence). This CDR3 comprises 12 residues. In DNA, the CDR3 is TGTGCCTGGAGTCTCCAGACGGGTGGCTACACCTTC. Its translation is CAWSLQTGGYTF. Looking up the rest from reference TRBV30 and TRBJ1-2 gives the full variable domain: SQTIHQWPATLVQPVGSPLSLECTVEGTSNPNLYWYRQAAGRGLQLLFYSVGIGQISSEVPQNLSASRPQDRQFILSSKKLLLSDSGFYLCAWSLQTGGYTFGSGTRLTVV.

The gene calls are TRBV11-2 and TRBJ1-5, with unresolved D. The CDR3 runs 13 residues. V dropped 0 bases and J dropped 4 bases, with 4 bases sitting between them. CDR1 and CDR2 (germline): SGHAT, FQNNGV. In nucleotides, the CDR3 is TGTGCCAGCAGCTTAGAGATAAATCAGCCCCAGCATTTT. Protein: CASSLEINQPQHF.

The V call is TRBV12-3 or TRBV12-4, the J call TRBJ1-2; D gene unclear. The CDR3 length is 17 residues. V lost 1 base and J 4 bases, leaving 19 bases between the germline ends. The CDR3 sequence is CASSLESRGLGGYGYTF. In nucleotides, the CDR3 is TGTGCCAGCAGTTTAGAATCTCGGGGTCTAGGCGGCTATGGCTACACCTTC.